Following are 30 T cell receptor beta chains from one sample sequenced in a study of blood T cell repertoires in COVID-19. Method: immunoSEQ multiplex PCR; TCRdb's copy keeps in-frame clones and lacks some. The repertoire consists of 250,000 to 350,000 clones, with less than 85% occurring once and the leading ten covering about 1.6%. Sequenced material: peripheral blood. The source is a human donor with COVID-19, enrolled during active disease. The donor label of this sample is uncertain.

V usage is TRBV7-3 and J usage is TRBJ1-1, with D possibly matching TRBD1 (5 bases). CDR3 length equals 14 residues. V was trimmed by 2 bases and J by 6 bases, leaving 13 bases between them. CDR1 is SGHTA and CDR2 is FQGTGA in the germline V gene. In nucleotides, the CDR3 is TGTGCCAGCAGCTTACAGGGTATTCGGGCTGAAGCTTTCTTT. Residues: CASSLQGIRAEAFF.

The J gene is TRBJ1-5, the V gene TRBV5-1, with 7 bases identical to TRBD1. Germline V gene lookup returns CDR1 SGHRS and CDR2 YFSETQ. This CDR3 comprises 15 residues. V was clipped by 3 bases and J by 3 bases; unmatched bases: 6. CDR3 protein: CASSSGTDPNQPQHF. The CDR3 DNA is TGCGCCAGCAGCTCCGGGACAGACCCCAATCAGCCCCAGCATTTT.

The chain uses TRBV6-2 or TRBV6-3 and TRBJ2-7; no reliable D call. The length of the CDR3 is 13 residues. Looked up from germline, CDR1 is MNHEY and CDR2 is SVGEGT. V dropped 2 bases and J dropped 1 base, with 6 bases sitting between them. The CDR3 loop reads CASSYGQSYEQYF. CDR3 in DNA: TGTGCCAGCAGTTACGGCCAATCCTACGAGCAGTACTTC.

The chain has TRBV5-1 and TRBJ1-3; no definite D call. Trimming removed 0 bases from V and 5 bases from J, with 9 bases in between. Germline V CDR1 and CDR2: SGHRS, YFSETQ. CDR3 size: 14 residues. CDR3 in amino acids: CASSLESIRNTIYF. CDR3 DNA: TGCGCCAGCAGCTTGGAATCCATCCGAAACACCATATATTTT.

The chain joins TRBV6-5 to TRBJ2-3, with TRBD1 matching 7 bases. J lost 6 bases, V lost 6 bases, and 12 bases had no gene match. CDR3 size: 15 residues. Per the germline V gene, CDR1 is MNHEY and CDR2 is SVGAGI. In DNA, the CDR3 is TGTGCCAGCAGAACCAATGACAGGGCCCCCGATACGCAGTATTTT. The encoded protein is CASRTNDRAPDTQYF.

The chain combines TRBV27 with TRBJ2-1, with a possible D match to TRBD1 (6 bases). The CDR3 sequence is 13 residues long. V was pared by 2 bases and J by 13 bases, with 15 bases between. The germline V gene has CDR1 MNHEY and CDR2 SMNVEV (reference sequence). CDR3: CASSLRGSSKQFF. The CDR3 nucleotides are TGTGCCAGCAGTTTAAGGGGGAGCTCAAAACAGTTCTTC.

J is TRBJ1-1 and V is TRBV28; D uncertain. The CDR3 covers 13 residues. Trimming took off 6 bases at V and 0 bases at J, with 8 bases between the two ends. Germline assignment: CDR1 MDHEN and CDR2 SYDVKM. The DNA of the CDR3 is TGTGCCAGCAGCGAGAACCTGAACACTGAAGCTTTCTTT. Protein: CASSENLNTEAFF.

The rearrangement joins TRBV24-1 to TRBJ2-2; unclear D gene. In germline, CDR1 is KGHDR, CDR2 SFDVKD. The CDR3 contains 13 residues. V gave up 5 bases and J gave up 5 bases, with 8 bases separating them. The CDR3 nucleotides read TGTGCCACCAGTGTACCACTAACCGGGGAGCTGTTTTTT. Amino acid sequence: CATSVPLTGELFF.

This chain joins TRBV2 and TRBJ2-1; 8 bases agree with TRBD1. Germline V gene sequence: CDR1 SNHLY, CDR2 FYNNEI. The V and J ends lost 9 bases and 10 bases, in that order; junction bases with no gene match: 5. The CDR3 extends over 11 amino acids. In nucleotides, the CDR3 is TGTGCCAGGAACGGACAGGGAGAGCAGTTCTTC. Translated, it gives CARNGQGEQFF.

Details on this clone: This may arise from a read error, as a much more abundant clone is one base away. The CDR3 bases are TGTGCCAGCAGACCGACAGCAACTAATGAAAAACTGTTTTTT. Translating gives CASRPTATNEKLFF. This chain joins TRBV28 and TRBJ1-4; D is possibly TRBD1 (5 bases). This CDR3 has 14 amino acids. Germline V gene data show CDR1 as MDHEN and CDR2 as SYDVKM. V was trimmed by 6 bases and J by 0 bases, leaving 8 bases between them. Based on the CDR3 plus reference TRBV28 and TRBJ1-4, the full variable domain is DVKVTQSSRYLVKRTGEKVFLECVQDMDHENMFWYRQDPGLGLRLIYFSYDVKMKEKGDIPEGYSVSREKKERFSLILESASTNQTSMYLCASRPTATNEKLFFGSGTQLSVL.

In its sample, this clone was seen a few times. The CDR3 DNA sequence: TGTGCCAGCAGCTTAGCCGGGACAGGGGTCTACGAGCAGTACTTC. Protein product: CASSLAGTGVYEQYF. The rearrangement links TRBV7-2 to TRBJ2-7; 10 nucleotides match TRBD1. V was clipped by 0 bases and J by 3 bases; unmatched bases: 2. This CDR3 spans 15 amino acids. Germline-derived CDR1 and CDR2 are SGHTA and FQGNSA.

The V call is TRBV27, the J call TRBJ2-3; D perhaps matches TRBD1 (6 bases). Germline V gives CDR1 MNHEY, CDR2 SMNVEV (reference sequence). The CDR3 runs to 14 residues. Trimming shortened V by 3 bases and J by 6 bases, and 13 bases separated the two germline ends. The CDR3 region has the DNA TGTGCCAGCAGTTTTGTAGATACAGGGGATACGCAGTATTTT. It yields the protein CASSFVDTGDTQYF.

This rearrangement joins TRBV5-8 to TRBJ2-1; 8 positions agree with TRBD2. The V gene's germline CDR1 is SGHTS and CDR2 YDEGEE. V lost 0 bases and J lost 3; bases outside the gene matches: 5. This CDR3 spans 16 amino acids. In nucleotides, the CDR3 is TGTGCCAGCAGCTTGGGGAGCGGGAGCCTCTACAATGAGCAGTTCTTC. Encoded protein: CASSLGSGSLYNEQFF.

The chain is built from TRBV7-9 and TRBJ2-5; 14 bases align to TRBD2. V shed 5 bases and J 10 bases; nucleotides not matched to a gene: 21. The CDR3 has 19 amino acids. Germline V gene data show CDR1 as SEHNR and CDR2 as FQNEAQ (reference sequence). CDR3 residues: CASSTWAGLAGATGGVQYF. DNA of the CDR3: TGTGCCAGCAGCACCTGGGCGGGACTAGCGGGAGCGACTGGGGGGGTCCAGTACTTC.

The rearrangement uses TRBV11-2 and TRBJ2-7; the match to TRBD2 covers 9 bases. The V gene end was trimmed by 0 bases and the J gene end by 4 bases; junction bases not matched to a gene: 10. The length of the CDR3 is 17 residues. The germline gives CDR1 SGHAT, CDR2 FQNNGV. This CDR3 is CASSLDQVAGEVYEQYF. For the CDR3, the DNA is TGTGCCAGCAGCTTAGATCAGGTAGCGGGAGAGGTGTACGAGCAGTACTTC.

The table lists this clone with a count of one. The chain links TRBV28 to TRBJ2-3; D might be TRBD2 (5 bases). The CDR3 totals 14 residues. V lost 7 bases and J 0 bases, leaving 11 bases between the germline ends. CDR1 and CDR2 from the germline V gene are MDHEN and SYDVKM. CDR3 sequence: CASTSTGSTDTQYF. The CDR3 nucleotides read TGTGCCAGCACCTCGACGGGGAGCACAGATACGCAGTATTTT. Full variable domain (outside the CDR3, taken from reference TRBV28 and TRBJ2-3): DVKVTQSSRYLVKRTGEKVFLECVQDMDHENMFWYRQDPGLGLRLIYFSYDVKMKEKGDIPEGYSVSREKKERFSLILESASTNQTSMYLCASTSTGSTDTQYFGPGTRLTVL.

V is TRBV27 and J is TRBJ1-2, with D possibly being TRBD1 (6 bases). Germline V gives CDR1 MNHEY, CDR2 SMNVEV (reference sequence). The CDR3 loop spans 14 amino acids. V lost 6 bases to trimming and J lost 4 bases, with 15 bases between them. The CDR3 loop reads CASRISGQIYGYTF. CDR3 bases: TGTGCCAGCAGAATTTCCGGACAGATCTATGGCTACACCTTC.

This clone has just a few counts. The chain is built from TRBV29-1 and TRBJ2-2, with unresolved D. V shed 5 bases and J shed 0 bases, with 7 bases lying between them. Germline CDR1 reads SQVTM; CDR2 reads ANQGSEA. CDR3 size: 13 residues. The CDR3 here is CSVYTTNTGELFF. The DNA for the CDR3 is TGCAGCGTTTACACGACGAACACCGGGGAGCTGTTTTTT.

This clone was seen a few times. The chain has TRBV7-2 and TRBJ2-7, with TRBD2 matching over 13 bases. V gave up 5 bases and J gave up 1 base; unmatched junction bases: 2. The CDR3 consists of 15 residues. Germline CDR1 and CDR2: SGHTA and FQGNSA. This CDR3 is CASSPGLAGSYEQYF. The CDR3 coding sequence is TGTGCCAGCAGCCCGGGACTAGCGGGGTCCTACGAGCAGTACTTC.

The rearrangement joins TRBV5-8 to TRBJ1-5, with D maybe TRBD1 (6 bases). CDR1 and CDR2 (germline): SGHTS, YDEGEE. The CDR3 extends over 16 amino acids. Trimming removed 0 bases at V and 2 bases at J, with 12 bases between. CDR3: CASSLVRDTRNQPQHF. The CDR3 DNA follows: TGTGCCAGCAGCTTGGTACGGGACACCCGCAATCAGCCCCAGCATTTT.

The J gene is TRBJ2-7, the V gene TRBV2; 11 nucleotides align to TRBD1. V was clipped by 6 bases and J by 1 base; unmatched bases: 8. The CDR3 runs to 16 residues. The germline V gene has CDR1 SNHLY and CDR2 FYNNEI. CDR3 sequence: CASRDYGQGASYEQYF. The CDR3 DNA reads as TGTGCCAGCAGGGACTACGGACAGGGGGCGTCCTACGAGCAGTACTTC.

This rearrangement joins TRBV7-2 to TRBJ2-2; 10 bases fit TRBD2. Germline CDR1 reads SGHTA; CDR2 reads FQGNSA. The CDR3 contains 17 residues. J was trimmed by 7 bases and V by 0 bases; bases with no gene match: 8. The CDR3 coding sequence is TGTGCCAGCAGCTTAGCCCGTGAGGCTAGCGGGAGCGGGGAGCTGTTTTTT. It is translated as CASSLAREASGSGELFF.

The chain recombines TRBV18 with TRBJ2-3; unclear D gene. With 5 bases removed from V and 3 bases from J, the gap between germline ends came to 15 bases. This CDR3 is 15 amino acids long. Germline V gives CDR1 KGHSH, CDR2 LQKENI. CDR3 in DNA: TGTGCCAGCTCATCCGAATCGGAGTCAACAGATACGCAGTATTTT. Encoded protein: CASSSESESTDTQYF. The whole variable domain, remainder taken from reference TRBV18 and TRBJ2-3, is NAGVMQNPRHLVRRRGQEARLRCSPMKGHSHVYWYRQLPEEGLKFMVYLQKENIIDESGMPKERFSAEFPKEGPSILRIQQVVRGDSAAYFCASSSESESTDTQYFGPGTRLTVL.

This clone was detected once. The chain uses TRBV6-5 and TRBJ1-6, with D maybe TRBD1 (5 bases). This CDR3 contains 15 residues. The V end lost 5 bases, the J end lost 10 bases, and 18 bases lay between the germline ends. Germline CDR1 is MNHEY and CDR2 is SVGAGI. The CDR3 bases are TGTGCCAGCAGTCCCAAGGGGTTTGCCCCATCACCCCTCCACTTT. Translation gives CASSPKGFAPSPLHF.

The gene calls are TRBV4-1 and TRBJ2-6; 7 bases are shared with TRBD2. The CDR3 is 14 residues long. Germline V gene sequence: CDR1 MGHRA, CDR2 YSYEKL. Losses at the gene ends were 4 bases for V and 4 bases for J; bases not matched to a gene: 1. This CDR3 reads CASSPGGGANVLTF. For the CDR3, the DNA is TGCGCCAGCAGCCCGGGGGGAGGGGCCAACGTCCTGACTTTC.

This chain uses TRBV11-2 with TRBJ2-1, with 8 bases lining up with TRBD2. This CDR3 comprises 14 residues. V shed 6 bases, J shed 7 bases, and the junction held 8 bases outside the gene matches. Germline-derived CDR1 and CDR2 are SGHAT and FQNNGV. CDR3 region: CASRLAEVRNEQFF. CDR3 bases: TGTGCCAGCAGACTAGCGGAGGTTAGAAATGAGCAGTTCTTC.

This chain uses TRBV2 with TRBJ1-2, with D possibly matching TRBD1 (5 bases). Per germline, CDR1 SNHLY and CDR2 FYNNEI. Trimming stripped 4 bases from V and 3 bases from J, with 6 bases between. The CDR3 extends over 12 amino acids. This chain's CDR3 is CASSAQDYGYTF. For the CDR3, the DNA is TGTGCCAGCAGTGCACAGGACTATGGCTACACCTTC.

The chain carries TRBV5-1 and TRBJ2-5; D not certain. CDR1 is SGHRS and CDR2 is YFSETQ in the germline V gene. Trimming stripped 0 bases from V and 1 base from J, with 10 bases between. This CDR3 spans 15 amino acids. CDR3 coding DNA: TGCGCCAGCAGCTTGGGTGTGAGCCGCCAAGAGACCCAGTACTTC. This translates into CASSLGVSRQETQYF.

The gene calls are TRBV5-4 and TRBJ1-4; TRBD1 might be the D (6 bases). Trimming took 3 bases from V and 8 from J, leaving 14 bases between them. Germline CDR1 is SGHNT and CDR2 is YYREEE (reference sequence). The CDR3 runs 14 residues. The CDR3 reads CASSSGQYEEKLFF. In nucleotides, the CDR3 is TGTGCCAGCAGCTCGGGACAATATGAGGAAAAACTGTTTTTT. The full variable domain, completed using reference TRBV5-4 and TRBJ1-4, is ETGVTQSPTHLIKTRGQQVTLRCSSQSGHNTVSWYQQALGQGPQFIFQYYREEENGRGNFPPRFSGLQFPNYSSELNVNALELDDSALYLCASSSGQYEEKLFFGSGTQLSVL.

This rearrangement joins TRBV27 to TRBJ1-1, with TRBD1 as a possible D gene (6 bases). The CDR3 extends over 14 amino acids. V shed 5 bases and J shed 0 bases, with 10 bases lying between them. Germline V CDR1 and CDR2: MNHEY, SMNVEV (reference sequence). CDR3 sequence: CASSGGALNTEAFF. Written as DNA, the CDR3 is TGTGCCAGCAGTGGGGGGGCCCTGAACACTGAAGCTTTCTTT.